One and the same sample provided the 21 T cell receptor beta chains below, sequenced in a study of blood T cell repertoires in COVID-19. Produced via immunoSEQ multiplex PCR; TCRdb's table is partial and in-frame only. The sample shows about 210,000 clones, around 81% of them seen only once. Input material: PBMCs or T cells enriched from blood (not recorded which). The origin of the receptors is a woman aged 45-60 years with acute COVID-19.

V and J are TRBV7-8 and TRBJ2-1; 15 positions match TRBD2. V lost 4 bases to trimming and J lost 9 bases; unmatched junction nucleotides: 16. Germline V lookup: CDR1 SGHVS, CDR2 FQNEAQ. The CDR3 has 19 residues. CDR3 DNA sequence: TGTGCCAGCAGCTCGGGCAGGCCGGGACTAGCGGGGGGTCTTGGTGAGCAGTTCTTC. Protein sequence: CASSSGRPGLAGGLGEQFF.

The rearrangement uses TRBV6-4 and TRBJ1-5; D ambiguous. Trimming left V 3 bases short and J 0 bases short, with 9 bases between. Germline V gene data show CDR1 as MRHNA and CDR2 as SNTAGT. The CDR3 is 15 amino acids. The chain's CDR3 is CASSEQPNSNQPQHF. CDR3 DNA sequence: TGTGCCAGCAGTGAACAGCCGAATAGCAATCAGCCCCAGCATTTT.

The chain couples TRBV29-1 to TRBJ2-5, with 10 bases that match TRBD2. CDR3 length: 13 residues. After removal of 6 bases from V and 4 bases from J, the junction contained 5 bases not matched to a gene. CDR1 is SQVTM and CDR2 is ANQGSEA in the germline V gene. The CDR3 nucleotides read TGCAGCGTCCTAAGACTAGCGGGAGAGACCCAGTACTTC. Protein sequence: CSVLRLAGETQYF.

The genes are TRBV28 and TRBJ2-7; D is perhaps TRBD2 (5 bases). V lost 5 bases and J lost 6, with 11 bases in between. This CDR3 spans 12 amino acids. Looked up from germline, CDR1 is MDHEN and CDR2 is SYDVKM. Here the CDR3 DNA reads TGTGCCAGCAGTCACGGGGTGACCGAGCAGTACTTC. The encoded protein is CASSHGVTEQYF.

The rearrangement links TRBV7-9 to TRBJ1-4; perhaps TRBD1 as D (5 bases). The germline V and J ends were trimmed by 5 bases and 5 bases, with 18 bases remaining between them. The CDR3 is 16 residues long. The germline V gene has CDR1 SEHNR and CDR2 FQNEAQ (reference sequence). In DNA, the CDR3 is TGTGCCAGCAGCCCGGGGATGGGGGGTTTGAATGAAAAACTGTTTTTT. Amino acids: CASSPGMGGLNEKLFF.

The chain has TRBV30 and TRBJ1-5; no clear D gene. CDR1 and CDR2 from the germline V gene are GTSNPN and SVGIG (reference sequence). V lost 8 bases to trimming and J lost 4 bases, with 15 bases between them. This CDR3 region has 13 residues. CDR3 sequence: CAVNWAANQPQHF. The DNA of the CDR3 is TGTGCCGTAAATTGGGCAGCTAATCAGCCCCAGCATTTT.

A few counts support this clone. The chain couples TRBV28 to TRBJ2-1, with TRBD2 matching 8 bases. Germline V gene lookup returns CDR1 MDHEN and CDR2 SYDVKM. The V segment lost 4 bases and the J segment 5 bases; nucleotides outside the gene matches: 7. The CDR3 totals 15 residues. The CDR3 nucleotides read TGTGCCAGCAGTTCTACGGGGGGGCGCCACAATGAGCAGTTCTTC. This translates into CASSSTGGRHNEQFF.

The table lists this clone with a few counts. The chain's CDR3 is CASSLTSGEQFF. CDR3 nucleotides: TGTGCCAGCAGCCTGACTAGCGGGGAGCAGTTCTTC. The V gene is TRBV2, the J gene TRBJ2-1; TRBD2 matches 10 bases. Germline trimming cut 6 bases from V and 10 bases from J; bases unmatched to any gene: 3. The CDR3 extends over 12 amino acids. Germline-derived CDR1 and CDR2 are SNHLY and FYNNEI.

CDR3 in DNA: TGTGCCAGCTCACCACGTAGGGACAGGGGTCCCACTGAAGCTTTCTTT. Translated: CASSPRRDRGPTEAFF. This chain uses TRBV18 with TRBJ1-1, with TRBD1 identical over 10 bases. The CDR3 length is 16 residues. Germline assignment: CDR1 KGHSH and CDR2 LQKENI. The V gene end was trimmed by 1 base and the J gene end by 4 bases; junction bases not matched to a gene: 6.

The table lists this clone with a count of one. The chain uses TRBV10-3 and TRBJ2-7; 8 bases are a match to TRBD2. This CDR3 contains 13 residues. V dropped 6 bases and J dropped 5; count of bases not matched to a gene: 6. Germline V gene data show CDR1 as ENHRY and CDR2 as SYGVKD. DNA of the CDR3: TGTGCCATCAGGGCAGCGGGGGAGAACGAGCAGTACTTC. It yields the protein CAIRAAGENEQYF.

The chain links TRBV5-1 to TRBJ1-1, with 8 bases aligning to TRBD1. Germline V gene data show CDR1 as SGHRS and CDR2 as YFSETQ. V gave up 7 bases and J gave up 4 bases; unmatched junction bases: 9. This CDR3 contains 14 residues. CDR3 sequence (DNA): TGCGCCAGCGGCGGACAGGGTTCGGGCACTGAAGCTTTCTTT. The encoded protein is CASGGQGSGTEAFF.

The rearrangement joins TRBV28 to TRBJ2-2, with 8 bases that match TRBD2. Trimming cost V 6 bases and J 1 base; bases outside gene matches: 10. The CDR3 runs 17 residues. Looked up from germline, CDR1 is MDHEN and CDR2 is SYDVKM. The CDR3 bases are TGTGCCAGCAGCCGGTCCCGGGGGGGGCGGAACACCGGGGAGCTGTTTTTT. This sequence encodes CASSRSRGGRNTGELFF.

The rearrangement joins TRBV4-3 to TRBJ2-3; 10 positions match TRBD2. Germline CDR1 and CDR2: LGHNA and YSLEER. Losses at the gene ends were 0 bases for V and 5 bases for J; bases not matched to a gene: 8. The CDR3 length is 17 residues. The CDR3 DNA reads TGCGCCAGCAGCCAAGACGGCACTAGCGGGGTTATAGATACGCAGTATTTT. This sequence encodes CASSQDGTSGVIDTQYF.

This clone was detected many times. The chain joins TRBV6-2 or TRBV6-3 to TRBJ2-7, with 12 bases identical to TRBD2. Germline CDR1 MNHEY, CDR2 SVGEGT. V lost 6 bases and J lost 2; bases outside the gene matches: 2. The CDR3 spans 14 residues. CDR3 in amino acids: CASSRLAGAYEQYF. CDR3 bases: TGTGCCAGCAGCCGACTAGCGGGGGCCTACGAGCAGTACTTC.

DNA for the CDR3: TGCGCCAGCAGCTTCGGACAGCCGAACACTGAAGCTTTCTTT. Translated: CASSFGQPNTEAFF. This chain connects TRBV5-1 to TRBJ1-1, with TRBD1 as a possible D gene (6 bases). The CDR3 consists of 14 residues. Germline V gene data show CDR1 as SGHRS and CDR2 as YFSETQ. The V end was cut by 2 bases, the J end by 1 base, with 9 bases between.

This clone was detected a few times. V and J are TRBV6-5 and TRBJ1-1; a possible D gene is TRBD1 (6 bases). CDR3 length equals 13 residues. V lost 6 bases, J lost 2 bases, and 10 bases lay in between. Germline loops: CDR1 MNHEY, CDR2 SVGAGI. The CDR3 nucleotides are TGTGCCAGCAGCCTACAGGGTAACACTGAAGCTTTCTTT. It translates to CASSLQGNTEAFF.

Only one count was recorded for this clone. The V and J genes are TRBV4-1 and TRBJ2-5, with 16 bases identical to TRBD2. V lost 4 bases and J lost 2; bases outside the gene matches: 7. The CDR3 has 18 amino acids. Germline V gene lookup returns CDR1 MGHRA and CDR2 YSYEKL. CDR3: CASSLGTSGGGAQETQYF. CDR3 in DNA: TGCGCCAGCAGCCTAGGGACTAGCGGGGGGGGTGCACAAGAGACCCAGTACTTC.

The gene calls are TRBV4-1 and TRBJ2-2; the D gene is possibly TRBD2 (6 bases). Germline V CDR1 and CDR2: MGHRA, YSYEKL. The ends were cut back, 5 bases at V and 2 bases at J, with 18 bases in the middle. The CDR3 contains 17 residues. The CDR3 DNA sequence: TGCGCCAGCAGCGGGCCACGAGGGACTCTTAACACCGGGGAGCTGTTTTTT. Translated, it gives CASSGPRGTLNTGELFF.

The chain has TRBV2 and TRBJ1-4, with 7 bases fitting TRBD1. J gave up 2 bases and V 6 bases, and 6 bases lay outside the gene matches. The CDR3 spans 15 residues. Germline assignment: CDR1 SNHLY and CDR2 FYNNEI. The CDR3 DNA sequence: TGTGCCAGCAGGGAGACAGGGTCGACTAATGAAAAACTGTTTTTT. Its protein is CASRETGSTNEKLFF.

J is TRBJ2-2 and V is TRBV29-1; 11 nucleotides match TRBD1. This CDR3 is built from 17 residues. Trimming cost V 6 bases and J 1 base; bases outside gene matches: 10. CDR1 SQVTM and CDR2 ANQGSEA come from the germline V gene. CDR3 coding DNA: TGCAGCGTGAGGGACAGGGGGAATTACCAGAACACCGGGGAGCTGTTTTTT. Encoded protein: CSVRDRGNYQNTGELFF.

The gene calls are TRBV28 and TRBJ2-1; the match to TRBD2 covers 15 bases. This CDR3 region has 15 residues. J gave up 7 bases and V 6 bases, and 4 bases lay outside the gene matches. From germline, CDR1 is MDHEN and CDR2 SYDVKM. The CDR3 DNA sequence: TGTGCCAGCAGCGGACTAGCGGGGGGGCAGAATGAGCAGTTCTTC. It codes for CASSGLAGGQNEQFF.